This T cell receptor beta chain was profiled in a study of blood T cells in healthy people across ages. CDR3 length: 15 amino acids. Trimming at V came to 5 bases and at J to 8 bases, leaving 14 bases not matched to a gene. Per the germline V gene, CDR1 is SGHTA and CDR2 is FQGNSA. To note about this clonotype: The antigen is undetermined.

Findings and limits, study-wide: TCR beta diversity, measured per million T cells, fell in a roughly linear way with age.

PCR was performed a second time for roughly 6 to 12 cycles using a sample-barcoded 5' primer and a J-beta primer mix. A template-switch adaptor with 12 random nucleotides tagged each cDNA molecule. The study obtained at least 2.5 million CDR3-containing paired-end reads from every sample. TCRdb reprocessed the 5' RACE reads via MiXCR and lists one record per CDR3 protein. The data show 780,000 or so distinct CDR3 sequences, about 48% seen once. The chain carries TRBV7-2 and TRBJ1-2; 7 bases fit TRBD1. The TCR was taken from a man older than 75 in good health. The sample comprised blood. CDR3 loop: CTSSVRDSHRGGYTF. CDR3 in DNA: TGTACCAGCAGCGTGAGGGACAGTCACAGGGGCGGCTACACCTTC.